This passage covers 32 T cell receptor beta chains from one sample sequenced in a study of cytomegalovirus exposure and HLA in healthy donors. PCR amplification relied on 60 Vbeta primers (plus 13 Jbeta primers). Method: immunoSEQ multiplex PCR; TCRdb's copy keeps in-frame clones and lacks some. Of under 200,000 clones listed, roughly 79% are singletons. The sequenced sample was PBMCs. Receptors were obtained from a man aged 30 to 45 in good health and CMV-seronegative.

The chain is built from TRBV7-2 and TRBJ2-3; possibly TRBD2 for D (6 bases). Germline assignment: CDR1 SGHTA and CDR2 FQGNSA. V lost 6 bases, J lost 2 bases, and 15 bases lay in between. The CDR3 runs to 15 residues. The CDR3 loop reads CASSFTGETTDTQYF. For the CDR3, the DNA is TGTGCCAGCAGTTTTACGGGAGAGACCACAGATACGCAGTATTTT.

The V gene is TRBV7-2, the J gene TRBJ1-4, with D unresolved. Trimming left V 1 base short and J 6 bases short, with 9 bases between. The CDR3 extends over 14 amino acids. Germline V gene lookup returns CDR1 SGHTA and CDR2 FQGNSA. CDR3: CASSLEGGYEKLFF. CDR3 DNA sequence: TGTGCCAGCAGCTTAGAGGGAGGCTATGAAAAACTGTTTTTT.

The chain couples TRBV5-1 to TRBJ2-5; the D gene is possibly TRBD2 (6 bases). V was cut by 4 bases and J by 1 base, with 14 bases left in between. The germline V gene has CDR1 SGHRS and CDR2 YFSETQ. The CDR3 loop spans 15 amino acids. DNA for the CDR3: TGCGCCAGCAGCCCTGGAAGCGGGTCCCAAGAGACCCAGTACTTC. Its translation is CASSPGSGSQETQYF.

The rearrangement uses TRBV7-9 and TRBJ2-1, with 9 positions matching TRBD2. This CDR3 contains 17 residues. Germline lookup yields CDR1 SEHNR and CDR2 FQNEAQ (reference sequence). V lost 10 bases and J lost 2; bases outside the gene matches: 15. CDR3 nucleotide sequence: TGTGCCATTACGGCGGGAGAGCGGGGGGTTGCCTACAATGAGCAGTTCTTC. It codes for CAITAGERGVAYNEQFF.

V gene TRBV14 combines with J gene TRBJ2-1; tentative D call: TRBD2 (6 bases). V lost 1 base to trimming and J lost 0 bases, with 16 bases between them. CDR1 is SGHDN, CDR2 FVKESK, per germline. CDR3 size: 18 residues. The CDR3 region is CASSQGYGTTSSYNEQFF. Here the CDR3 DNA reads TGTGCCAGCAGCCAAGGATACGGGACGACTAGCTCCTACAATGAGCAGTTCTTC.

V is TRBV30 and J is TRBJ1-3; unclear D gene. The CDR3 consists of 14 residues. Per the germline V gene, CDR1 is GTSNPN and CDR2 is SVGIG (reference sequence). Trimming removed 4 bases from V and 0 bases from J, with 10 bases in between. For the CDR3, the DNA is TGTGCCTGGACCCCCACGGGCTCTGGAAACACCATATATTTT. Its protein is CAWTPTGSGNTIYF.

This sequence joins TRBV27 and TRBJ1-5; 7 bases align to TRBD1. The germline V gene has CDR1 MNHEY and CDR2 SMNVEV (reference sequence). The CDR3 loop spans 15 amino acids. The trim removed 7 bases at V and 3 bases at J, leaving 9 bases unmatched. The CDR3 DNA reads TGTGCCAGCACTAATACGGGACAGCCCAATCAGCCCCAGCATTTT. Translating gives CASTNTGQPNQPQHF.

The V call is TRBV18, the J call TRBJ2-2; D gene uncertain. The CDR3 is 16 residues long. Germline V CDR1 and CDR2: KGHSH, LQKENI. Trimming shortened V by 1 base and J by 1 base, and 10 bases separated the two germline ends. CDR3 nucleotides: TGTGCCAGCTCACCACAGAGCACCCAGAACACCGGGGAGCTGTTTTTT. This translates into CASSPQSTQNTGELFF.

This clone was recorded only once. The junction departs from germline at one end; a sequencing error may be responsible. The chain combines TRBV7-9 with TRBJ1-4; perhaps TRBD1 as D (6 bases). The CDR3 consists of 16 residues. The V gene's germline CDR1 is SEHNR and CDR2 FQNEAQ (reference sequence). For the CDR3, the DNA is TGTTCCAGCCGCAGGGGTTTCGGAGCAACTAATGAAAAACTGTTTTTT. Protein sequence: CSSRRGFGATNEKLFF.

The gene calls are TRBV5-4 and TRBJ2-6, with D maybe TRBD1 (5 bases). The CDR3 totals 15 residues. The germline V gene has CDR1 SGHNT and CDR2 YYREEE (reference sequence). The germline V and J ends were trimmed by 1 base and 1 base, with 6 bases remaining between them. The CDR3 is CASSLPGSGANVLTF. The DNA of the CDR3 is TGTGCCAGCAGCTTGCCAGGGTCTGGGGCCAACGTCCTGACTTTC. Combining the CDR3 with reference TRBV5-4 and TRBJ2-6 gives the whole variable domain ETGVTQSPTHLIKTRGQQVTLRCSSQSGHNTVSWYQQALGQGPQFIFQYYREEENGRGNFPPRFSGLQFPNYSSELNVNALELDDSALYLCASSLPGSGANVLTFGAGSRLTVL.

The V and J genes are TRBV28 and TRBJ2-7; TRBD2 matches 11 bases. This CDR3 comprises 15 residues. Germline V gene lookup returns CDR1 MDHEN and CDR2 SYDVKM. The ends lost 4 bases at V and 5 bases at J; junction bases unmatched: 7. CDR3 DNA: TGTGCCAGCAGTTCACCCGGGACTAGCGGCCACGAGCAGTACTTC. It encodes CASSSPGTSGHEQYF. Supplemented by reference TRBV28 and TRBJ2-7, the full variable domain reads DVKVTQSSRYLVKRTGEKVFLECVQDMDHENMFWYRQDPGLGLRLIYFSYDVKMKEKGDIPEGYSVSREKKERFSLILESASTNQTSMYLCASSSPGTSGHEQYFGPGTRLTVT.

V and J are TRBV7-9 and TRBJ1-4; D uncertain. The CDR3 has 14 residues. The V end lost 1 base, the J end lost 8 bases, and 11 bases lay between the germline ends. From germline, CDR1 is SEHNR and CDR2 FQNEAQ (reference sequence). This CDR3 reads CASSLELSQEKLFF. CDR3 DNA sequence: TGTGCCAGCAGCTTAGAACTGTCTCAAGAAAAACTGTTTTTT.

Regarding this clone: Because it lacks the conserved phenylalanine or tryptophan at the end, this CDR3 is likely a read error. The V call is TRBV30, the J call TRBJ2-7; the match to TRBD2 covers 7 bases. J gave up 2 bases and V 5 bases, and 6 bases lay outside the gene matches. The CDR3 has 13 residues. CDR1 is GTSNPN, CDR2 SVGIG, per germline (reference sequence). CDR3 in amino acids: CAWSRGVPYEQYL. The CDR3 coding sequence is TGTGCCTGGTCCCGGGGGGTACCCTACGAGCAGTACCTC.

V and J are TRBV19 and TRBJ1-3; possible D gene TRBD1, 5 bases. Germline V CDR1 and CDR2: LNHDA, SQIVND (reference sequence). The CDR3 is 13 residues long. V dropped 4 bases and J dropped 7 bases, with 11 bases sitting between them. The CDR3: CASSTQVLNTIYF. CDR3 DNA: TGTGCCAGTAGTACACAGGTATTGAACACCATATATTTT.

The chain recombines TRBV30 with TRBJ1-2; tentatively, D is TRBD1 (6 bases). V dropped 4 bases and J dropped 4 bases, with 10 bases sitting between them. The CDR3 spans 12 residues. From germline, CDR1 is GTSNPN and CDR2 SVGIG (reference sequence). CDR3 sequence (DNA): TGTGCCTGGAAGAACAGGGCCTATGGCTACACCTTC. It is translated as CAWKNRAYGYTF.

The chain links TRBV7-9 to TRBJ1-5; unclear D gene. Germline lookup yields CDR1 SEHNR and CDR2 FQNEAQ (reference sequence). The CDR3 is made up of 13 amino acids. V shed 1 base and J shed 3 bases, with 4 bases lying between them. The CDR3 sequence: CASSLVNNQPQHF. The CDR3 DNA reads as TGTGCCAGCAGCTTAGTAAACAATCAGCCCCAGCATTTT. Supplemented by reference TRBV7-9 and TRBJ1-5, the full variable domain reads DTGVSQNPRHKITKRGQNVTFRCDPISEHNRLYWYRQTLGQGPEFLTYFQNEAQLEKSRLLSDRFSAERPKGSFSTLEIQRTEQGDSAMYLCASSLVNNQPQHFGDGTRLSIL.

The CDR3 nucleotides are TGTGCCAGCAGTTGGGACACCTTCAATCAGCCCCAGCATTTT. Translated: CASSWDTFNQPQHF. V and J are TRBV7-2 and TRBJ1-5; the D gene is possibly TRBD1 (6 bases). The CDR3 has 14 amino acids. Germline CDR1 reads SGHTA; CDR2 reads FQGNSA. Between the trimmed V and J ends, which lost 6 bases and 3 bases, there was a span of 12 bases.

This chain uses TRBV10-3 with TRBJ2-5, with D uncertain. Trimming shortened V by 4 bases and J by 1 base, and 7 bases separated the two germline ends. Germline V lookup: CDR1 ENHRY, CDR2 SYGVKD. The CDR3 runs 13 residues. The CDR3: CAISGRTQETQYF. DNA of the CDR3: TGTGCCATCAGTGGGAGAACCCAAGAGACCCAGTACTTC.

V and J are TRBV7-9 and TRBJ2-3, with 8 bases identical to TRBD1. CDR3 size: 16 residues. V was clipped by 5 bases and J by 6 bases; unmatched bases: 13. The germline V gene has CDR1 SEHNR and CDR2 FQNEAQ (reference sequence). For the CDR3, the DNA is TGTGCCAGCAGCCGCGACAGGGGAAGAAGGCGGGATACGCAGTATTTT. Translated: CASSRDRGRRRDTQYF. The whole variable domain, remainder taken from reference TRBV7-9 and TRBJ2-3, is DTGVSQNPRHKITKRGQNVTFRCDPISEHNRLYWYRQTLGQGPEFLTYFQNEAQLEKSRLLSDRFSAERPKGSFSTLEIQRTEQGDSAMYLCASSRDRGRRRDTQYFGPGTRLTVL.

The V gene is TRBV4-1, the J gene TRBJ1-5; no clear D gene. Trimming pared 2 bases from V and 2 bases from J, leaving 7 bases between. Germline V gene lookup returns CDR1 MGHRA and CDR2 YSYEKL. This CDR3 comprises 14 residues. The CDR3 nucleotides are TGCGCCAGCAGCCAACTGTTTGGCAATCAGCCCCAGCATTTT. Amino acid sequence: CASSQLFGNQPQHF.

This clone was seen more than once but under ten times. The CDR3 DNA is TGTGCCAGCAGTGCCAGAAATGGAAACATTCAGTACTTC. Translated: CASSARNGNIQYF. This chain connects TRBV6-1 to TRBJ2-4; D is unclear. Trimming took off 4 bases at V and 6 bases at J, with 10 bases between the two ends. CDR3 length equals 13 residues. The germline V gene has CDR1 MNHNS and CDR2 SASEGT.

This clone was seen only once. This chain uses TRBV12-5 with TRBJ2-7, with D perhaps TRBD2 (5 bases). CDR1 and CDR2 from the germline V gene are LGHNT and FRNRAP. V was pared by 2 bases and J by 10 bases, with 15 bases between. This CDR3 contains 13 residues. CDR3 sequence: CASGLTGNITQYF. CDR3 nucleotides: TGTGCTAGTGGTTTGACCGGGAACATCACCCAGTACTTC.

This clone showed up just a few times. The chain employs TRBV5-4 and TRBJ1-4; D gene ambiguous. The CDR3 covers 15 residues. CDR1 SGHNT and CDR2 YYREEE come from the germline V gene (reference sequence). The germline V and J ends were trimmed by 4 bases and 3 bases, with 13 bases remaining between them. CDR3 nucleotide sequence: TGTGCCAGCAGCCCCATCGGAGGAGCTAATGAAAAACTGTTTTTT. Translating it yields CASSPIGGANEKLFF.

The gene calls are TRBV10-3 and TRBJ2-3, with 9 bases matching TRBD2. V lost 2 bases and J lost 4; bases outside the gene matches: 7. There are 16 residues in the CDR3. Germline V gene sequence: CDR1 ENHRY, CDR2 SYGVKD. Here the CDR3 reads CAISEPTAGGPDTQYF. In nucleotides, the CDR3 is TGTGCCATCAGTGAGCCGACGGCGGGAGGGCCAGATACGCAGTATTTT.

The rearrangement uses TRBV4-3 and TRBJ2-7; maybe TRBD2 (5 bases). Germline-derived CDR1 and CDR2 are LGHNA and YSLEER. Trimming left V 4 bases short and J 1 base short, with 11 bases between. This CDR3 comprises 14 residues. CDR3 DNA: TGCGCCAGCAGCCCACGGACGGGATCCTACGAGCAGTACTTC. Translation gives CASSPRTGSYEQYF.

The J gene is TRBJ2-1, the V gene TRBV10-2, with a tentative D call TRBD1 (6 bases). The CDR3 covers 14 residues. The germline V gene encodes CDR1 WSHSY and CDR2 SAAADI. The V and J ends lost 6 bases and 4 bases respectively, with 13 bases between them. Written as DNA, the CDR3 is TGCGCCAGCAGGGGTGGGGGCAGATACAATGAGCAGTTCTTC. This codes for CASRGGGRYNEQFF.

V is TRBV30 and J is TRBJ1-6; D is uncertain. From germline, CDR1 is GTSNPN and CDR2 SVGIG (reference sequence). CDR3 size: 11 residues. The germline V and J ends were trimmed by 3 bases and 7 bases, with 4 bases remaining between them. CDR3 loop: CAWSLNSPLHF. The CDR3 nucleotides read TGTGCCTGGAGCTTAAATTCACCCCTCCACTTT.

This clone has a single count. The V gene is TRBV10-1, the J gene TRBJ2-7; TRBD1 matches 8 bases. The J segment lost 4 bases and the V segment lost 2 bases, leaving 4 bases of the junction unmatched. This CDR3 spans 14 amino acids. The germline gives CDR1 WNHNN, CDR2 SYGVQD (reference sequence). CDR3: CASSEGTGPYEQYF. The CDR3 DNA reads TGCGCCAGCAGTGAGGGGACAGGACCTTACGAGCAGTACTTC.

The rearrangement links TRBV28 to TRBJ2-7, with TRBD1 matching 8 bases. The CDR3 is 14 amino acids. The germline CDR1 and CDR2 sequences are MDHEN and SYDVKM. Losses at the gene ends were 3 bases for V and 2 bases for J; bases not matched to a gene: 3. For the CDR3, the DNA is TGTGCCAGCAGTTTTCGGACAGGGACCTACGAGCAGTACTTC. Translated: CASSFRTGTYEQYF.

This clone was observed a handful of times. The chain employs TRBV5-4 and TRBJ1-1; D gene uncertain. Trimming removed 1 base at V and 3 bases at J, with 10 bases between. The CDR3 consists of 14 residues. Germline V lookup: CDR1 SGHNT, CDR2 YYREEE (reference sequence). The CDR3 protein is CASSLRFEDTEAFF. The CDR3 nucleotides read TGTGCCAGCAGCTTGAGGTTTGAGGACACTGAAGCTTTCTTT.

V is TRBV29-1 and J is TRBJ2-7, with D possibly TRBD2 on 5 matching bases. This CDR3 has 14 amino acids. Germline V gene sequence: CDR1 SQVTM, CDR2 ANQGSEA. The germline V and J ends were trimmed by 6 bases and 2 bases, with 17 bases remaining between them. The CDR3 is CSVPVGRQPYEQYF. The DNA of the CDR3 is TGCAGCGTCCCGGTTGGGAGACAACCCTACGAGCAGTACTTC.

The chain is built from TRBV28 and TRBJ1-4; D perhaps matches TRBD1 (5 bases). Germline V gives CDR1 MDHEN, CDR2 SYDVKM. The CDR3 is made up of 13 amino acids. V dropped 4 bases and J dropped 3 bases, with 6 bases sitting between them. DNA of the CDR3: TGTGCCAGCAGTTGGGGGGCTAATGAAAAACTGTTTTTT. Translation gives CASSWGANEKLFF.